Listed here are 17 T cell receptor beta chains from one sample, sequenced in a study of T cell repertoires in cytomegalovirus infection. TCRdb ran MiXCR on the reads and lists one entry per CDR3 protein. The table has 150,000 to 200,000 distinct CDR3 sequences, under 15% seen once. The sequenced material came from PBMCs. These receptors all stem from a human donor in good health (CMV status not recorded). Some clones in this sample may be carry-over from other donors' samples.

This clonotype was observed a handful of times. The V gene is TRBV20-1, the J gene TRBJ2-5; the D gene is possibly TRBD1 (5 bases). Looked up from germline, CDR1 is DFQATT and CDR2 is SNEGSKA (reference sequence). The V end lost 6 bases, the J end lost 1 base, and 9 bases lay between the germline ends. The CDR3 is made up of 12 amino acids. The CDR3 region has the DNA TGCAGTGCCGTAGGGGCCCAAGAGACCCAGTACTTC. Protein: CSAVGAQETQYF.

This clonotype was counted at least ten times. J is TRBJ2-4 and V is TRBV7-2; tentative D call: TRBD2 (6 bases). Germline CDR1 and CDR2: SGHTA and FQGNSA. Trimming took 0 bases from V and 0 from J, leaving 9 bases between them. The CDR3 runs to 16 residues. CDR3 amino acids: CASSLAPGVAKNIQYF. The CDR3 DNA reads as TGTGCCAGCAGCTTAGCGCCGGGGGTAGCCAAAAACATTCAGTACTTC.

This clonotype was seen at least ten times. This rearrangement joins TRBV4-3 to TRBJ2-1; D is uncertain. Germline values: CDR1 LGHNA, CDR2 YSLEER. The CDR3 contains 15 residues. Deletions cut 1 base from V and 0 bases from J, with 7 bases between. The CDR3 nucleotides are TGCGCCAGCAGCCAAGTGGTGGTCTCCTACAATGAGCAGTTCTTC. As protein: CASSQVVVSYNEQFF.

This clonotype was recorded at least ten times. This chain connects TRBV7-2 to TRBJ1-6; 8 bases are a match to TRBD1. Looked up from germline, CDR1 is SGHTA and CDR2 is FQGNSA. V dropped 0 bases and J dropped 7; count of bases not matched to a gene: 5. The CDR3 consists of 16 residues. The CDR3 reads CASSLAPDRGNSPLHF. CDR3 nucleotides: TGTGCCAGCAGCTTAGCGCCAGACAGGGGCAATTCACCCCTCCACTTT.

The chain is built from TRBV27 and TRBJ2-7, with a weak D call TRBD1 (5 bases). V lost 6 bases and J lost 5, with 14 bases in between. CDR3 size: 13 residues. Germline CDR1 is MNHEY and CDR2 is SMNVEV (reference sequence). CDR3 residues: CASRIRGGHEQYF. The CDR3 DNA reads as TGTGCCAGCAGAATAAGGGGTGGCCACGAGCAGTACTTC.

The CDR3 sequence: CSARGPWTERTEAFF. Here the CDR3 DNA reads TGCAGTGCTAGAGGCCCATGGACAGAGAGAACTGAAGCTTTCTTT. This sequence joins TRBV20-1 and TRBJ1-1; weak D call: TRBD1 (6 bases). CDR3 length equals 15 residues. The ends were cut back, 1 base at V and 5 bases at J, with 17 bases in the middle. Germline V gives CDR1 DFQATT, CDR2 SNEGSKA (reference sequence).

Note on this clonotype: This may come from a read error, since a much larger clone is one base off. The CDR3 region has the DNA TGTGCCAGCAGCTCTGGGACTAGCGGGAGTGCCTATGAGCAGTTCTTC. This sequence encodes CASSSGTSGSAYEQFF. The J gene is TRBJ2-1, the V gene TRBV7-9, with 14 positions matching TRBD2. In germline, CDR1 is SEHNR, CDR2 FQNEAQ (reference sequence). This CDR3 contains 16 residues. V was clipped by 4 bases and J by 8 bases; unmatched bases: 7.

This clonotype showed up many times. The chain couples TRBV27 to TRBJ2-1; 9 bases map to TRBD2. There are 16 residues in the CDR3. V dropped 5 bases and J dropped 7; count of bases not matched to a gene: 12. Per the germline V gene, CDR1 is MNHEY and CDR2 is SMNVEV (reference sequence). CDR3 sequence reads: CASSPPVAGEGNEQFF. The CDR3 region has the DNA TGTGCCAGCAGTCCCCCGGTAGCGGGAGAGGGGAATGAGCAGTTCTTC.

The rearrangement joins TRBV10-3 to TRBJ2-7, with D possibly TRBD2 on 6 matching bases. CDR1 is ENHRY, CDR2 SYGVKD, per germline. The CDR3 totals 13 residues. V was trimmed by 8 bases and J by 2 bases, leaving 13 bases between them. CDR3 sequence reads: CAIGPRGTYEQYF. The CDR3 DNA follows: TGTGCCATCGGGCCTCGGGGGACCTACGAGCAGTACTTC.

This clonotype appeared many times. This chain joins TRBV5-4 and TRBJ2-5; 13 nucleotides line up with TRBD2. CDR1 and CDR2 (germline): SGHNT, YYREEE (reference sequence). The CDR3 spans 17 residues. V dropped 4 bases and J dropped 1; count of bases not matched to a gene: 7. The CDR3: CASSPPGLAGPQETQYF. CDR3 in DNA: TGTGCCAGCAGCCCCCCGGGACTAGCGGGGCCCCAAGAGACCCAGTACTTC. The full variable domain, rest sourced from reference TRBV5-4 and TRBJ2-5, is ETGVTQSPTHLIKTRGQQVTLRCSSQSGHNTVSWYQQALGQGPQFIFQYYREEENGRGNFPPRFSGLQFPNYSSELNVNALELDDSALYLCASSPPGLAGPQETQYFGPGTRLLVL.

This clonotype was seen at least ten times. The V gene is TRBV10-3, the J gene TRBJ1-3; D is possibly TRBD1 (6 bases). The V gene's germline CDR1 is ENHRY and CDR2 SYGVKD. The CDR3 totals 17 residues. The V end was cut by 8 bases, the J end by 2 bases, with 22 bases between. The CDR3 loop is CAIESEIRGSAGNTIYF. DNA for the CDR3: TGTGCCATCGAGAGCGAGATCAGGGGATCTGCTGGAAACACCATATATTTT.

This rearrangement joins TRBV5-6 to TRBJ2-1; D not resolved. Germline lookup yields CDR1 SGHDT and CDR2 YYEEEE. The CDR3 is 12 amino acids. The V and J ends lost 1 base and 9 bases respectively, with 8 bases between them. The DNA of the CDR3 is TGTGCCAGCAGCTTGATGGGTGGTGAGCAGTTCTTC. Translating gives CASSLMGGEQFF.

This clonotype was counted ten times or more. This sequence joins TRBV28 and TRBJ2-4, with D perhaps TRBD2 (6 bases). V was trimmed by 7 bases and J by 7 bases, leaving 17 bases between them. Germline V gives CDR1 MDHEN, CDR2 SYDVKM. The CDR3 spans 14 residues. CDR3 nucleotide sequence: TGTGCCAGCACATTAGGAGGGGCCGTTAACATTCAGTACTTC. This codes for CASTLGGAVNIQYF. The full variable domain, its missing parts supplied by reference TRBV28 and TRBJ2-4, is DVKVTQSSRYLVKRTGEKVFLECVQDMDHENMFWYRQDPGLGLRLIYFSYDVKMKEKGDIPEGYSVSREKKERFSLILESASTNQTSMYLCASTLGGAVNIQYFGAGTRLSVL.

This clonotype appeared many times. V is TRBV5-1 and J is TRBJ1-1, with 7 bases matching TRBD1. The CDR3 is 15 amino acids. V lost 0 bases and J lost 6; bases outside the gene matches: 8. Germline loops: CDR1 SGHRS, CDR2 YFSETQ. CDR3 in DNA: TGCGCCAGCAGCTTGGACGACAGGGTCGGCGCTGAAGCTTTCTTT. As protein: CASSLDDRVGAEAFF. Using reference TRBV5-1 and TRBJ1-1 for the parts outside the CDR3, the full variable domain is KAGVTQTPRYLIKTRGQQVTLSCSPISGHRSVSWYQQTPGQGLQFLFEYFSETQRNKGNFPGRFSGRQFSNSRSEMNVSTLELGDSALYLCASSLDDRVGAEAFFGQGTRLTVV.

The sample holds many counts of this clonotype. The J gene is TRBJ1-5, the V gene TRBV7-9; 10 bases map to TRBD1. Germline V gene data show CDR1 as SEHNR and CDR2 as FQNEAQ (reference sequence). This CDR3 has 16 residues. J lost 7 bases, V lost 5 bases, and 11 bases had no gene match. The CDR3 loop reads CASSPETGGIRQPQHF. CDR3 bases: TGTGCCAGCAGCCCTGAGACAGGGGGCATCAGGCAGCCCCAGCATTTT. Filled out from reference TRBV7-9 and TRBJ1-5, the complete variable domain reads DTGVSQNPRHKITKRGQNVTFRCDPISEHNRLYWYRQTLGQGPEFLTYFQNEAQLEKSRLLSDRFSAERPKGSFSTLEIQRTEQGDSAMYLCASSPETGGIRQPQHFGDGTRLSIL.

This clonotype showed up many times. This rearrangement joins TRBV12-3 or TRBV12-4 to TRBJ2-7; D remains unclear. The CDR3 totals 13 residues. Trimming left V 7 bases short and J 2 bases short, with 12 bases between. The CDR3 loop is CASTVGGPYEQYF. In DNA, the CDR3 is TGTGCCAGCACCGTGGGTGGCCCCTACGAGCAGTACTTC.

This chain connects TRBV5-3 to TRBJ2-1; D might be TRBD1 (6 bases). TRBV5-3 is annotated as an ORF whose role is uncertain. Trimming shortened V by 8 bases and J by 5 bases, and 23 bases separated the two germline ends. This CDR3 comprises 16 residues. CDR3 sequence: CASSLGTIGAHNEQFF. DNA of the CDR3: TGTGCCAGCAGCCTCGGGACAATCGGGGCCCACAATGAGCAGTTCTTC.